The 30 T cell receptor beta chains below all came from one sample that was sequenced in a study of regulatory T cells in long-lasting Graves disease. The TCR beta library used iRepertoire HTBI primers with Arm-PCR amplification of CDR3. Using its own MiXCR run on the multiplex PCR reads, TCRdb lists one record per CDR3 protein. The sample lists approximately 500,000 distinct CDR3 sequences; around a fifth were seen once. As to time point: persistent/refractory GD, antithyroid drugs over 5 years with positive TRAb. Extracted RNA from PBMCs served as the source of the TCR library. The sample in question was peripheral blood mononuclear cells (PBMCs), obtained when the disease was refractory, from a patient treated with antithyroid drugs. The receptors come from a female donor with Graves disease.

Many counts were recorded for this clonotype. This rearrangement joins TRBV28 to TRBJ1-4; TRBD1 might be the D (6 bases). The CDR3 extends over 14 amino acids. V lost 8 bases, J lost 5 bases, and 15 bases lay in between. Germline V gene sequence: CDR1 MDHEN, CDR2 SYDVKM. The CDR3 loop reads CASGGGTPNEKLFF. The CDR3 DNA reads as TGTGCCAGCGGCGGTGGGACACCGAATGAAAAACTGTTTTTT.

This clonotype has ten or more counts. The chain joins TRBV6-5 to TRBJ1-5, with unresolved D. Trimming pared 2 bases from V and 8 bases from J, leaving 16 bases between. CDR3 size: 15 residues. CDR1 MNHEY and CDR2 SVGAGI come from the germline V gene. The CDR3 DNA reads TGTGCCAGCAGTTACCTCCCAGCAGGAAGAGAGCCCCAGCATTTT. Translation gives CASSYLPAGREPQHF.

Concerning this clonotype: One end of the junction does not line up with germline, which may come from a read error. The chain employs TRBV3-1 and TRBJ1-1; 10 nucleotides agree with TRBD1. CDR1 and CDR2 from the germline V gene are LGHDT and YNNKEL (reference sequence). The CDR3 contains 15 residues. The CDR3: CASHGRGQGNTEAFF. CDR3 nucleotides: TGTGCCAGCCACGGACGGGGACAGGGGAACACCGAAGCTTTCTTT.

There are many counts of this clonotype. The chain joins TRBV12-3 or TRBV12-4 to TRBJ1-1; 9 nucleotides agree with TRBD1. CDR3 length: 14 residues. V lost 4 bases to trimming and J lost 2 bases; unmatched junction nucleotides: 2. This CDR3 reads CASSYRGRNTEAFF. CDR3 nucleotide sequence: TGTGCCAGCAGTTACAGGGGGCGAAACACTGAAGCTTTCTTT.

This clonotype occurred many times. This chain joins TRBV7-9 and TRBJ2-5; D could derive from TRBD1 or TRBD2 (6 bases each). CDR3 size: 15 residues. With 4 bases removed from V and 4 bases from J, the gap between germline ends came to 16 bases. Germline V gives CDR1 SEHNR, CDR2 FQNEAQ (reference sequence). CDR3 sequence: CASSSPNGGRETQYF. In DNA, the CDR3 is TGTGCCAGCAGCTCCCCAAACGGGGGCCGAGAGACCCAGTACTTC.

The chain carries TRBV19 and TRBJ1-5; 9 bases map to TRBD1. Trimming removed 7 bases from V and 4 bases from J; junction bases left unmatched: 8. The CDR3 has 15 residues. Germline CDR1 and CDR2: LNHDA and SQIVND (reference sequence). The CDR3 nucleotides read TGTGCCAGTAACCAGCCCGGGACAGGGAATCAGCCCCAGCATTTT. Protein: CASNQPGTGNQPQHF.

The chain combines TRBV7-2 with TRBJ2-5, with 7 bases aligning to TRBD2. This CDR3 is built from 16 residues. CDR1 is SGHTA and CDR2 is FQGNSA in the germline V gene. The V and J ends lost 5 bases and 2 bases, in that order; junction bases with no gene match: 11. In nucleotides, the CDR3 is TGTGCCAGCAGCCTACGGGGGGTTGGTCGGCAAGAGACCCAGTACTTC. Translating it yields CASSLRGVGRQETQYF.

The table lists this clonotype with a few counts. The chain employs TRBV24-1 and TRBJ1-1; D not certain. V lost 2 bases, J lost 5 bases, and 8 bases lay in between. The CDR3 loop spans 13 amino acids. Germline values: CDR1 KGHDR, CDR2 SFDVKD. The CDR3 DNA reads as TGTGCCACCAGTGATTCCAGGAAGACTGAAGCTTTCTTT. Amino acids: CATSDSRKTEAFF.

This clonotype was counted at least ten times. The rearrangement joins TRBV2 to TRBJ2-7; D unclear. Germline CDR1 SNHLY, CDR2 FYNNEI. Trimming took off 7 bases at V and 2 bases at J, with 15 bases between the two ends. This CDR3 is 14 amino acids long. The CDR3 bases are TGTGCCAGCATTGAGACCCCCAATACCTACGAGCAGTACTTC. Amino acids: CASIETPNTYEQYF.

This clonotype was seen many times. The chain links TRBV24-1 to TRBJ1-1; the D gene is possibly TRBD1 (6 bases). The CDR3 is 18 amino acids. The germline V and J ends were trimmed by 5 bases and 1 base, with 22 bases remaining between them. Germline CDR1 KGHDR, CDR2 SFDVKD. The CDR3, as DNA: TGTGCCACCAGTGCCGATCGGGGGCGCGGAAGGAGGAACACTGAAGCTTTCTTT. Protein: CATSADRGRGRRNTEAFF.

The table lists this clonotype with many counts. The chain has TRBV12-3 or TRBV12-4 and TRBJ1-1, with D tentatively TRBD1 (5 bases). CDR3 size: 16 residues. Trimming pared 6 bases from V and 6 bases from J, leaving 23 bases between. CDR3 residues: CASRDLAYGARAEAFF. CDR3 coding DNA: TGTGCCAGCAGGGACCTGGCCTACGGGGCTCGAGCTGAAGCTTTCTTT.

This clonotype showed up just a few times. This chain connects TRBV7-9 to TRBJ1-5; D ambiguous. Trimming pared 5 bases from V and 11 bases from J, leaving 13 bases between. Germline lookup yields CDR1 SEHNR and CDR2 FQNEAQ (reference sequence). This CDR3 spans 12 amino acids. The CDR3 here is CASSPGVLAQHF. The CDR3 nucleotides read TGTGCCAGCAGCCCCGGAGTATTGGCCCAGCATTTT.

This clonotype was found many times. This chain uses TRBV3-1 with TRBJ2-2; D ambiguous. The length of the CDR3 is 12 residues. The ends were cut back, 3 bases at V and 6 bases at J, with 5 bases in the middle. Germline V gene sequence: CDR1 LGHDT, CDR2 YNNKEL (reference sequence). CDR3 in amino acids: CASSHPAGELFF. In DNA, the CDR3 is TGTGCCAGCAGCCACCCTGCCGGGGAGCTGTTTTTT.

This clonotype was detected ten times or more. The chain is built from TRBV28 and TRBJ2-7; 11 positions match TRBD1. V was clipped by 4 bases and J by 2 bases; unmatched bases: 4. CDR3 size: 15 residues. The germline V gene encodes CDR1 MDHEN and CDR2 SYDVKM. The CDR3 sequence: CASSYRDRGTYEQYF. CDR3 in DNA: TGTGCCAGCAGTTACCGGGACAGGGGGACCTACGAGCAGTACTTC.

The chain recombines TRBV6-1 with TRBJ1-4, with 8 nucleotides matching TRBD1. Germline lookup yields CDR1 MNHNS and CDR2 SASEGT. V dropped 1 base and J dropped 8; count of bases not matched to a gene: 0. This CDR3 has 13 residues. CDR3 region: CASSEDRGEKLFF. The CDR3 DNA reads TGTGCCAGCAGTGAAGACAGGGGGGAAAAACTGTTTTTT.

This clonotype came up a few times. V and J are TRBV5-1 and TRBJ1-1, with D possibly TRBD1 on 5 matching bases. Trimming cost V 0 bases and J 0 bases, with 24 bases left between them. CDR1 is SGHRS and CDR2 is YFSETQ in the germline V gene. CDR3 length: 20 amino acids. CDR3 residues: CASSLAPDRDGFYLNTEAFF. CDR3 DNA: TGCGCCAGCAGCTTGGCGCCAGACCGGGACGGGTTTTACCTGAACACTGAAGCTTTCTTT.

V is TRBV20-1 and J is TRBJ1-4; D not resolved. CDR1 is DFQATT, CDR2 SNEGSKA, per germline (reference sequence). The CDR3 is made up of 12 amino acids. Trimming left V 3 bases short and J 3 bases short, with 5 bases between. CDR3 nucleotide sequence: TGCAGTGCTAGGGCAGCTAATGAAAAACTGTTTTTT. It specifies CSARAANEKLFF.

This clonotype was recorded at least ten times. The chain has TRBV12-3 or TRBV12-4 and TRBJ1-4; the match to TRBD1 covers 8 bases. The CDR3 contains 15 residues. The V segment lost 3 bases and the J segment 8 bases; nucleotides outside the gene matches: 8. This chain's CDR3 is CASSFNRGIGEKLFF. The CDR3 region has the DNA TGTGCCAGCAGTTTTAACAGGGGGATTGGGGAAAAACTGTTTTTT.

The CDR3 region is CAISDFWGVEQYF. For the CDR3, the DNA is TGTGCCATCAGTGATTTTTGGGGGGTCGAGCAGTACTTC. This chain uses TRBV10-3 with TRBJ2-7, with D possibly TRBD2 on 6 matching bases. V dropped 3 bases and J dropped 6 bases, with 12 bases sitting between them. CDR1 ENHRY and CDR2 SYGVKD come from the germline V gene. The CDR3 spans 13 residues.

The rearrangement links TRBV12-3 or TRBV12-4 to TRBJ1-2; no clear D gene. The V gene lost 3 bases and the J gene lost 2 bases, with 10 bases spanning the gap. This CDR3 has 14 amino acids. This CDR3 reads CASSFWRGNYGYTF. CDR3 coding DNA: TGTGCCAGCAGTTTTTGGCGGGGAAACTATGGCTACACCTTC.

The chain recombines TRBV20-1 with TRBJ1-6; D gene unclear. The ends were cut back, 0 bases at V and 8 bases at J, with 5 bases in the middle. This CDR3 comprises 12 residues. Per the germline V gene, CDR1 is DFQATT and CDR2 is SNEGSKA (reference sequence). In DNA, the CDR3 is TGCAGTGCTAGAGATCGTTATTCACCCCTCCACTTT. It codes for CSARDRYSPLHF.

The chain has TRBV6-1 and TRBJ1-6, with D maybe TRBD1 (5 bases). CDR3 length: 11 residues. Germline V CDR1 and CDR2: MNHNS, SASEGT. Trimming pared 6 bases from V and 13 bases from J, leaving 10 bases between. The CDR3 region is CASRTTGPLHF. The DNA for the CDR3 is TGTGCCAGCAGAACCACAGGTCCCCTCCACTTT.

This clonotype was picked up a small number of times. The genes are TRBV7-2 and TRBJ2-7, with D perhaps TRBD2 (7 bases). The CDR3 is made up of 18 amino acids. Trimming pared 1 base from V and 3 bases from J, leaving 22 bases between. Germline CDR1 SGHTA, CDR2 FQGNSA. The CDR3 loop is CASSLVGEGDRLIYEQYF. As DNA, the CDR3 is TGTGCCAGCAGCTTAGTAGGGGAGGGGGACCGCCTAATCTACGAGCAGTACTTC.

Remarks on this clonotype: At one end, the junction sequence differs from germline, possibly due to a read error. V is TRBV25-1 and J is TRBJ2-7; D gene unclear. The germline V gene encodes CDR1 MGHDK and CDR2 SYGVNS. This CDR3 region has 12 residues. CDR3 DNA sequence: TGTGCCAGCAGTGAATTGGGCTACGAGCAGTCCTTC. Translation: CASSELGYEQSF.

In its sample, this clonotype was seen a few times. The chain links TRBV20-1 to TRBJ2-7; D perhaps matches TRBD2 (7 bases). V was shortened by 1 base and J by 7 bases, with 20 bases between the two germline ends. Germline-derived CDR1 and CDR2 are DFQATT and SNEGSKA (reference sequence). This CDR3 has 15 amino acids. The CDR3 reads CSARVGGGGREEQYF. The CDR3 bases are TGCAGTGCTAGAGTGGGGGGCGGCGGGAGAGAAGAGCAGTACTTC.

This clonotype appeared many times. The V and J genes are TRBV7-2 and TRBJ2-5, with 7 nucleotides matching TRBD1. The CDR3 loop spans 16 amino acids. CDR1 SGHTA and CDR2 FQGNSA come from the germline V gene. The V and J ends lost 5 bases and 4 bases, in that order; junction bases with no gene match: 13. CDR3 nucleotides: TGTGCCAGCAGCCCCCGGGACAGTATCCTCGGAGAGACCCAGTACTTC. Amino acid sequence: CASSPRDSILGETQYF.

This clonotype has just a few counts. The rearrangement joins TRBV7-9 to TRBJ1-6, with D hard to call. The CDR3 sequence is 15 residues long. In germline, CDR1 is SEHNR, CDR2 FQNEAQ (reference sequence). V lost 1 base and J 7 bases, leaving 11 bases between the germline ends. This CDR3 is CASSLGGGRNSPLHF. Here the CDR3 DNA reads TGTGCCAGCAGCTTAGGCGGCGGACGCAATTCACCCCTCCACTTT. Looking up the rest from reference TRBV7-9 and TRBJ1-6 gives the full variable domain: DTGVSQNPRHKITKRGQNVTFRCDPISEHNRLYWYRQTLGQGPEFLTYFQNEAQLEKSRLLSDRFSAERPKGSFSTLEIQRTEQGDSAMYLCASSLGGGRNSPLHFGNGTRLTVT.

This clonotype showed up many times. The rearrangement joins TRBV7-8 to TRBJ1-4; the D gene is possibly TRBD1 (5 bases). In germline, CDR1 is SGHVS, CDR2 FQNEAQ. The ends were cut back, 2 bases at V and 8 bases at J, with 24 bases in the middle. CDR3 length: 18 residues. CDR3 DNA sequence: TGTGCCAGCAGCTTACTCCCCCCTCTAGCAGGGAGGCAAGAAAAACTGTTTTTT. It translates to CASSLLPPLAGRQEKLFF.

This chain connects TRBV20-1 to TRBJ2-7, with TRBD1 identical over 8 bases. With 6 bases clipped from V and 9 bases from J, the junction kept 13 bases outside the gene matches. The CDR3 is 13 amino acids. Per germline, CDR1 DFQATT and CDR2 SNEGSKA (reference sequence). CDR3 region: CSARTGTGGRQYF. The CDR3 nucleotides read TGCAGTGCGCGGACAGGGACAGGAGGTAGGCAGTACTTC.

Ten or more counts support this clonotype. This rearrangement joins TRBV7-9 to TRBJ2-5; possible D gene TRBD1, 7 bases. This CDR3 region has 13 residues. The V gene's germline CDR1 is SEHNR and CDR2 FQNEAQ (reference sequence). Trimming took 6 bases from V and 5 from J, leaving 13 bases between them. The CDR3 bases are TGTGCCAGCAGTTTACAGGGGAGGGAGACCCAGTACTTC. This encodes CASSLQGRETQYF.